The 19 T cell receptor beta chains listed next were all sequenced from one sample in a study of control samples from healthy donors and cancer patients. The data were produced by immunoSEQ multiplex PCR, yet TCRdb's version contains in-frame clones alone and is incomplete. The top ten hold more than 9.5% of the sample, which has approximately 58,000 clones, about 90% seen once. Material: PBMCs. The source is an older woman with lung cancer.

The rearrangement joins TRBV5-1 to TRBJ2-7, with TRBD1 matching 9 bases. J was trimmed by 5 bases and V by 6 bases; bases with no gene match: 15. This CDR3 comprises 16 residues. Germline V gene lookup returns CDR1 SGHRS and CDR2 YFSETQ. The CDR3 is CASTPRDPGQGDEQYF. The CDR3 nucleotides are TGCGCCAGCACCCCCCGAGATCCGGGACAGGGTGACGAGCAGTACTTC. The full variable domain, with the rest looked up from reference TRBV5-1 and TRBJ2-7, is KAGVTQTPRYLIKTRGQQVTLSCSPISGHRSVSWYQQTPGQGLQFLFEYFSETQRNKGNFPGRFSGRQFSNSRSEMNVSTLELGDSALYLCASTPRDPGQGDEQYFGPGTRLTVT.

The CDR3 nucleotides read TGTGCCAGCAGCTTATCCATATCGGGGCAGCCCCAGCATTTT. It yields the protein CASSLSISGQPQHF. The chain is built from TRBV7-2 and TRBJ1-5; D not resolved. Per germline, CDR1 SGHTA and CDR2 FQGNSA. The CDR3 covers 14 residues. Trimming pared 2 bases from V and 7 bases from J, leaving 12 bases between.

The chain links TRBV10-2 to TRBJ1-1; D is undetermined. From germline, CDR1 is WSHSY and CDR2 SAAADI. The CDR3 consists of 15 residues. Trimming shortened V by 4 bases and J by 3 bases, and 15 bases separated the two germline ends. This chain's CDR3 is CASSGIGQFYTEAFF. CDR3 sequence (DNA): TGCGCCAGCAGTGGAATAGGGCAATTCTACACTGAAGCTTTCTTT.

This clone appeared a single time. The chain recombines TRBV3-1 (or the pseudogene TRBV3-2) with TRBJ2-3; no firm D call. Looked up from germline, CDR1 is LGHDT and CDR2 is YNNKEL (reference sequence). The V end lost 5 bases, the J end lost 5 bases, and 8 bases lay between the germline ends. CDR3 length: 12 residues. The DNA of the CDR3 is TGTGCCAGCAGCGCGAACTTAGATACGCAGTATTTT. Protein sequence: CASSANLDTQYF.

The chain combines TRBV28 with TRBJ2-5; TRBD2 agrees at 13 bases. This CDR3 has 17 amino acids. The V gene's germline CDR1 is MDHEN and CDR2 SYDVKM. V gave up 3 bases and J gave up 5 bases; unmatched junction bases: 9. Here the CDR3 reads CASSFPGLAGARETQYF. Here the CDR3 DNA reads TGTGCCAGCAGTTTTCCCGGACTAGCGGGAGCTCGGGAGACCCAGTACTTC.

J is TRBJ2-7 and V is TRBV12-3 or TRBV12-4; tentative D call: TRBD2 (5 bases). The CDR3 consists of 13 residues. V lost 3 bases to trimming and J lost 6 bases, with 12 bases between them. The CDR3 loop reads CASSFRGSREQYF. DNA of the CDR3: TGTGCCAGCAGTTTCCGAGGGAGTCGCGAGCAGTACTTC.

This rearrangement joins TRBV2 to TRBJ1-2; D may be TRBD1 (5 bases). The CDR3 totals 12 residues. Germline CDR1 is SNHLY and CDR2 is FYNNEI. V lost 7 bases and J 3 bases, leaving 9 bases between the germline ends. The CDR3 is CASNGGDYGYTF. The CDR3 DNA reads TGTGCCAGCAATGGGGGAGACTATGGCTACACCTTC.

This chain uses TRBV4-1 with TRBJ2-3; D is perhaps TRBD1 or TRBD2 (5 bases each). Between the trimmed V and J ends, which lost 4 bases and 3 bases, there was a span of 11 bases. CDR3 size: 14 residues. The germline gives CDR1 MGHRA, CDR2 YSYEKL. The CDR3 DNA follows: TGCGCCAGCAGCCCGGGGCCCTTAACAGATACGCAGTATTTT. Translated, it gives CASSPGPLTDTQYF.

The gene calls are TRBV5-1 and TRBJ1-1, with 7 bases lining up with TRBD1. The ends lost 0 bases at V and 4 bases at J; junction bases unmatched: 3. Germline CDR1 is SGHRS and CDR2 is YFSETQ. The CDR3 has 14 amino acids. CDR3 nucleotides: TGCGCCAGCAGCTTGGATGCAGGGGGCACTGAAGCTTTCTTT. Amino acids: CASSLDAGGTEAFF.

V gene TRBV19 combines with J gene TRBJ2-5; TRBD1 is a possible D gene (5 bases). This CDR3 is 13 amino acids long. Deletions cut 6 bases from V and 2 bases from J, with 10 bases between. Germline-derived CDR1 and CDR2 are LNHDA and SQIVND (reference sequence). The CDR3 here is CASRRQGQETQYF. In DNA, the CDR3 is TGTGCCAGTAGACGGCAGGGTCAAGAGACCCAGTACTTC.

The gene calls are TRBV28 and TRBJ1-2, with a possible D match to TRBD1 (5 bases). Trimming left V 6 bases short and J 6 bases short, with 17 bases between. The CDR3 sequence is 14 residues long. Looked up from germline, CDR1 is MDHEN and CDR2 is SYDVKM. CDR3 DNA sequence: TGTGCCAGCAGGACAGAAATGGACCTGCATGGCTACACCTTC. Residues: CASRTEMDLHGYTF.

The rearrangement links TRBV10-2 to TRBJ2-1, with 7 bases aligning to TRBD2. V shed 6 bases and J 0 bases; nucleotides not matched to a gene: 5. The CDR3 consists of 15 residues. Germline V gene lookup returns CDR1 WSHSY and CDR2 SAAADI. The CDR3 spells CASRRLAVSYNEQFF. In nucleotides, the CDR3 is TGCGCCAGCAGAAGACTAGCTGTCTCCTACAATGAGCAGTTCTTC.

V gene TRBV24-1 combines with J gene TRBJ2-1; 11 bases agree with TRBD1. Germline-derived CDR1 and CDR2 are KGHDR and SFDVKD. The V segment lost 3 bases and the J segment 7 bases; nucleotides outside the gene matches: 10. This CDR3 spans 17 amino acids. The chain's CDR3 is CATSDPKPGQGVNEQFF. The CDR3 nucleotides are TGTGCCACCAGTGATCCTAAACCGGGACAGGGGGTAAATGAGCAGTTCTTC.

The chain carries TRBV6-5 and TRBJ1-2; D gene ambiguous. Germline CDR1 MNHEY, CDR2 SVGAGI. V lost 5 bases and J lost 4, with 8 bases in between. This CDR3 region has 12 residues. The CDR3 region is CASSPEIYGYTF. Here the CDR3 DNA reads TGTGCCAGCAGTCCCGAGATCTATGGCTACACCTTC.

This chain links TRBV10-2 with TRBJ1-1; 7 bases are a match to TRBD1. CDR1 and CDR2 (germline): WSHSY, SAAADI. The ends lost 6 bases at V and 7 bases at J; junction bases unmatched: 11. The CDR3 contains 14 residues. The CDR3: CASRVDRASGEAFF. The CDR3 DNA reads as TGCGCCAGCAGGGTAGACAGGGCATCAGGTGAAGCTTTCTTT.

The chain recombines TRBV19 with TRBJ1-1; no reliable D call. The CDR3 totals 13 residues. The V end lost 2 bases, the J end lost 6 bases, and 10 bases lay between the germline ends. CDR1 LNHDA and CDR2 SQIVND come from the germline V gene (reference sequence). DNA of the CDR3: TGTGCCAGTAGTATATTAATGACCTCTGAAGCTTTCTTT. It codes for CASSILMTSEAFF.

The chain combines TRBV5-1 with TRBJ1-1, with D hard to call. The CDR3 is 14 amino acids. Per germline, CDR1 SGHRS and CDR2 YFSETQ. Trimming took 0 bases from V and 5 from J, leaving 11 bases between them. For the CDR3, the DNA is TGCGCCAGCAGCTTGGACAGTTTAGGGACTGAAGCTTTCTTT. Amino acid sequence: CASSLDSLGTEAFF.

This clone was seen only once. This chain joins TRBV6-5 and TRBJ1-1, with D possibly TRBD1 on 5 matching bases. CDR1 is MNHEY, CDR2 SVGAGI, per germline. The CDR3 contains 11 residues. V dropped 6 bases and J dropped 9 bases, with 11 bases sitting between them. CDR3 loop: CASSPGTKAFF. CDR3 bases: TGTGCCAGCAGCCCCGGGACGAAAGCTTTCTTT.

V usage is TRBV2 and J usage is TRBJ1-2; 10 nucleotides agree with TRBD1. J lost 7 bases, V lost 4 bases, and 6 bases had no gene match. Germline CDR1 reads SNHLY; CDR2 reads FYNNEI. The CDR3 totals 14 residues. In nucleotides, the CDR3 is TGTGCCAGCAGTGGACAGGGGGCGAAGGGTGGCTACACCTTC. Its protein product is CASSGQGAKGGYTF. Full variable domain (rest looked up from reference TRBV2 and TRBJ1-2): EPEVTQTPSHQVTQMGQEVILRCVPISNHLYFYWYRQILGQKVEFLVSFYNNEISEKSEIFDDQFSVERPDGSNFTLKIRSTKLEDSAMYFCASSGQGAKGGYTFGSGTRLTVV.